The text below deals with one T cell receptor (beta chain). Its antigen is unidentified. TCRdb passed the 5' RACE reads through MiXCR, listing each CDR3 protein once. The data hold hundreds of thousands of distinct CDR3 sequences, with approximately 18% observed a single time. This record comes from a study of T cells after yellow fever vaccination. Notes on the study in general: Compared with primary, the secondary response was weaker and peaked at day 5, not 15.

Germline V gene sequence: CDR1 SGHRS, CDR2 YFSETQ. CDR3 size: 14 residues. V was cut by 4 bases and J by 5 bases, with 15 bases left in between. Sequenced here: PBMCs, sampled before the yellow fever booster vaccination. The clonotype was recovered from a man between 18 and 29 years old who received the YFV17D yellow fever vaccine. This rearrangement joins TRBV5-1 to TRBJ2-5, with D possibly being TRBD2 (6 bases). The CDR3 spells CASSEGRGMETQYF. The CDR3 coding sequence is TGCGCCAGCAGCGAAGGGCGGGGTATGGAGACCCAGTACTTC.